The following is a TCR beta chain sequence with its context. Its antigen remains unknown. Produced via immunoSEQ multiplex PCR; TCRdb's table is partial and in-frame only. The top ten hold approximately 25% of the sample, which has about 42,000 clones, approximately 90% seen once. The CDR3 extends over 13 amino acids. Per the germline V gene, CDR1 is MNHEY and CDR2 is SVGAGI. Trimming removed 7 bases at V and 2 bases at J, with 12 bases between. The sample originates from a study of T cell responses to AZD1222 COVID-19 vaccine. Study-level points and caveats: Increased Spike-specific TCR breadth and depth were observed after two AZD1222 doses. Only 5 or 6 individuals given AZD1222 were seropositive at baseline. Clonal diversity was possibly underestimated, and white British individuals and females predominated among donors. Repertoires were sampled only after the peak T cell response.

The sequenced sample was peripheral blood, obtained 28 days after the second AZD1222 dose. The receptor's source is an adult who received the AZD1222 COVID-19 vaccine. The chain uses TRBV6-5 and TRBJ2-7; possible D gene TRBD1, 6 bases. For the CDR3, the DNA is TGTGCCAGCACCAGGACAGCTGCCTACGAGCAGTACTTC. Amino acids: CASTRTAAYEQYF.